This TCR beta chain derives from a study of T-cell reconstitution after alpha-beta-depleted transplantation in children. This clonotype appeared a few times. Germline assignment: CDR1 MRHNA and CDR2 SNTAGT. The CDR3 extends over 14 amino acids. V was pared by 5 bases and J by 5 bases, with 13 bases between. Unique molecular identifiers were used to barcode this TCRbeta library. Each CDR3 protein gets one entry after TCRdb re-called the PCR reads with MiXCR. Of about 490,000 distinct CDR3 sequences in the sample, about 10% were seen once. The chain carries TRBV6-4 and TRBJ1-5; TRBD1 might be the D (5 bases). Sequencing was performed on PBMCs, taken before TCRalphabeta/CD19-depleted stem cell transplant. This TCR was recovered from a child aged 2-15 years with inherited bone marrow failure, due to receive a stem cell transplant. This CDR3 is CASSPDSGYQPQHF. CDR3 in DNA: TGTGCCAGCAGTCCAGACAGTGGTTATCAGCCCCAGCATTTT.